These 9 T cell receptor beta chains came from one sample sequenced in a study of human T cells and chemical hapten exposure (dated by TCRdb to about 2021). The protocol used for the library was RACE. Sequencing instrument: NextSeq 500. TCRdb cleaned the public reads at Q25 with fastp, built clones with MiXCR and kept in-frame beta chains. Every CDR3 protein is listed once, alongside the most common genes and DNA of its rows. Present in this sample are 95,000 to 150,000 distinct CDR3 sequences, roughly 13% of which were seen just once. Together, the top ten hold around 0.99% of the sample. The time point label on this specimen signifies: patch test 1, 2 weeks after DPC sensitization. Sample treatment or condition, as interpreted from the label and publication: therapeutic diphenylcyclopropenone sensitization with weekly scalp DPC. The material sequenced was whole blood, taken in connection with sensitization to the hapten diphenylcyclopropenone (DPC). The receptors stem from a man younger than 35 with alopecia areata. Some clones in this sample may be carry-over from other donors' samples.

This rearrangement joins TRBV7-8 to TRBJ2-4; a possible D gene is TRBD1 (5 bases). In germline, CDR1 is SGHVS, CDR2 FQNEAQ. Trimming shortened V by 4 bases and J by 1 base, and 14 bases separated the two germline ends. The CDR3 contains 16 residues. This CDR3 reads CASSSRVASAKNIQYF. The DNA of the CDR3 is TGTGCCAGCAGCTCCAGGGTCGCCAGTGCCAAAAACATTCAGTACTTC.

This clonotype has a count of ten or more. The chain employs TRBV12-3 or TRBV12-4 and TRBJ1-6; D is unresolved. CDR3 length: 14 amino acids. V gave up 1 base and J gave up 3 bases, with 4 bases separating them. The CDR3 reads CASSLVGYNSPLHF. The CDR3 nucleotides are TGTGCCAGCAGTTTAGTCGGCTATAATTCACCCCTCCACTTT.

J is TRBJ2-1 and V is TRBV7-9; possible D gene TRBD2, 6 bases. Germline loops: CDR1 SEHNR, CDR2 FQNEAQ (reference sequence). This CDR3 spans 15 amino acids. The V and J ends lost 5 bases and 1 base respectively, with 12 bases between them. The CDR3 here is CASSQTSGSYNEQFF. DNA of the CDR3: TGTGCCAGCAGCCAGACTAGTGGATCCTACAATGAGCAGTTCTTC.

This clonotype was counted ten times or more. V is TRBV7-3 and J is TRBJ1-1; unclear D gene. The CDR3 contains 13 residues. In germline, CDR1 is SGHTA, CDR2 FQGTGA. V lost 4 bases and J 1 base, leaving 7 bases between the germline ends. CDR3 sequence reads: CASSWTRNTEAFF. CDR3 in DNA: TGTGCCAGCAGCTGGACGCGGAACACTGAAGCTTTCTTT.

This clonotype came up many times. The genes are TRBV11-2 and TRBJ1-2, with D perhaps TRBD1 (5 bases). The CDR3 extends over 13 amino acids. Germline CDR1 SGHAT, CDR2 FQNNGV. V gave up 3 bases and J gave up 4 bases, with 9 bases separating them. The CDR3 bases are TGTGCCAGCAGCTTCTCCGGGGCCTATGGCTACACCTTC. Protein product: CASSFSGAYGYTF.

This clonotype was counted between two and nine times. The V and J genes are TRBV14 and TRBJ2-1; 9 bases are shared with TRBD2. Germline V lookup: CDR1 SGHDN, CDR2 FVKESK. Trimming cost V 0 bases and J 7 bases; bases outside gene matches: 13. There are 18 residues in the CDR3. This CDR3 is CASSQDSMAGGIGNEQFF. CDR3 nucleotides: TGTGCCAGCAGCCAAGACTCTATGGCGGGGGGGATCGGGAATGAGCAGTTCTTC.

V gene TRBV29-1 combines with J gene TRBJ2-1, with a weak D call TRBD1 (6 bases). This CDR3 region has 13 residues. The V end was cut by 4 bases, the J end by 3 bases, with 10 bases between. From germline, CDR1 is SQVTM and CDR2 ANQGSEA. The CDR3 protein is CSVVEQGYNEQFF. The CDR3 coding sequence is TGCAGCGTTGTAGAACAGGGCTACAATGAGCAGTTCTTC.

This clonotype was detected many times. The gene calls are TRBV6-1 and TRBJ2-2, with 8 nucleotides matching TRBD2. This CDR3 contains 15 residues. J was trimmed by 6 bases and V by 9 bases; bases with no gene match: 12. Germline CDR1 MNHNS, CDR2 SASEGT. CDR3: CASAPNGGAAGELFF. The CDR3 DNA is TGTGCCAGTGCCCCCAACGGGGGGGCCGCCGGGGAGCTGTTTTTT.

This clonotype was seen more than once but under ten times. The rearrangement joins TRBV28 to TRBJ2-6, with 9 bases lining up with TRBD1. Unmatched junction bases numbered 5, after V lost 8 bases and J lost 0 bases. There are 16 residues in the CDR3. Germline V lookup: CDR1 MDHEN, CDR2 SYDVKM. In DNA, the CDR3 is TGTGCCAGCGGGCGGGACAGGGTCTCTGGGGCCAACGTCCTGACTTTC. This codes for CASGRDRVSGANVLTF.